This TCR beta chain was profiled in a study of cytomegalovirus exposure and HLA in healthy donors. On this clone: Its antigen is not identified.

Study outcomes and limitations: In terms of immune exposure information, only CMV serostatus was available. Through in vitro validation, three CMV-associated chains were shown to be specific for CMV antigens.

With 60 Vbeta and 13 Jbeta primers, the PCR was carried out. TCRdb's copy holds only in-frame clones and misses some; the assay was immunoSEQ multiplex PCR. The sample lists around 160,000 clones, about 76% occurring once. J was trimmed by 2 bases and V by 5 bases; bases with no gene match: 5. Germline loops: CDR1 SEHNR, CDR2 FQNEAQ (reference sequence). The CDR3 covers 15 residues. This clonotype was obtained from a woman between 35 and 50 years old in good health and CMV-seropositive. The sample comprised PBMCs. The V gene is TRBV7-9, the J gene TRBJ2-2, with 7 bases identical to TRBD1. DNA of the CDR3: TGTGCCAGCAGCCCCGGGACAGCCAACACCGGGGAGCTGTTTTTT. Protein sequence: CASSPGTANTGELFF.